The 18 T cell receptor beta chains reported below all come from one sample, sequenced in a study of CD8 T cells in ankylosing spondylitis. TCRdb used MiXCR to reprocess the 5' RACE reads, holding one entry per CDR3 protein. The sample lists under 450,000 distinct CDR3 sequences, approximately 22% occurring once. Sequences were obtained from blood, either unsorted or a sorted T cell fraction (not recorded which). These receptors were obtained from a male donor with ankylosing spondylitis or in good health (not recorded which).

This chain joins TRBV29-1 and TRBJ2-4; D gene unclear. The CDR3 has 11 amino acids. CDR1 and CDR2 from the germline V gene are SQVTM and ANQGSEA. V was pared by 3 bases and J by 6 bases, with 6 bases between. CDR3 residues: CSVEGGNIQYF. Here the CDR3 DNA reads TGCAGCGTTGAGGGCGGAAACATTCAGTACTTC.

There are a few counts of this clonotype. The chain joins TRBV12-3 or TRBV12-4 to TRBJ1-3; D might be TRBD1 (5 bases). This CDR3 has 17 amino acids. V lost 6 bases to trimming and J lost 0 bases, with 18 bases between them. CDR3 protein: CASSPWSGGNSGNTIYF. As DNA, the CDR3 is TGTGCCAGCAGCCCCTGGTCGGGGGGGAACTCTGGAAACACCATATATTTT.

The chain couples TRBV7-3 to TRBJ2-1; unclear D gene. The germline V and J ends were trimmed by 6 bases and 4 bases, with 16 bases remaining between them. CDR3 length: 15 amino acids. Germline CDR1 reads SGHTA; CDR2 reads FQGTGA. CDR3 sequence: CASSSSWAAYNEQFF. DNA for the CDR3: TGTGCCAGCAGTTCCAGCTGGGCCGCGTACAATGAGCAGTTCTTC.

The sample holds a few counts of this clonotype. The chain couples TRBV27 to TRBJ2-4, with TRBD1 as a possible D gene (5 bases). The V end lost 0 bases, the J end lost 7 bases, and 10 bases lay between the germline ends. CDR1 is MNHEY and CDR2 is SMNVEV in the germline V gene (reference sequence). This CDR3 has 14 residues. The CDR3 sequence is CASSLSIPGNIQYF. The DNA for the CDR3 is TGTGCCAGCAGTTTATCGATTCCAGGGAACATTCAGTACTTC.

This clonotype was seen more than once but under ten times. The chain uses TRBV5-1 and TRBJ2-1, with D perhaps matching TRBD1 or TRBD2 (5 bases each). The CDR3 is 14 residues long. Deletions cut 0 bases from V and 8 bases from J, with 12 bases between. Germline V gene lookup returns CDR1 SGHRS and CDR2 YFSETQ. The CDR3 region has the DNA TGCGCCAGCAGCTTGGGTGTGGGGGTCGATGAGCAGTTCTTC. Amino acid sequence: CASSLGVGVDEQFF.

A few counts support this clonotype. This chain uses TRBV5-1 with TRBJ1-6; D remains ambiguous. Trimming removed 0 bases at V and 3 bases at J, with 13 bases between. CDR1 is SGHRS and CDR2 is YFSETQ in the germline V gene. The CDR3 sequence is 17 residues long. The CDR3 DNA is TGCGCCAGCAGCTTGGCCCGGGGAGGAGGCTATAATTCACCCCTCCACTTT. It encodes CASSLARGGGYNSPLHF.

The sample holds many counts of this clonotype. The genes are TRBV10-3 and TRBJ1-2, with TRBD1 matching over 7 bases. From germline, CDR1 is ENHRY and CDR2 SYGVKD. J was trimmed by 2 bases and V by 2 bases; bases with no gene match: 2. This CDR3 has 14 residues. The CDR3 spells CAISEGQANYGYTF. Here the CDR3 DNA reads TGTGCCATCAGTGAGGGACAGGCCAACTATGGCTACACCTTC.

The rearrangement uses TRBV2 and TRBJ2-5, with D possibly being TRBD1 (6 bases). Germline V lookup: CDR1 SNHLY, CDR2 FYNNEI. V was pared by 10 bases and J by 5 bases, with 14 bases between. This CDR3 is built from 12 residues. The CDR3 loop is CATLGGGETQYF. CDR3 DNA sequence: TGTGCCACCCTTGGGGGCGGGGAGACCCAGTACTTC.

The CDR3 protein is CASRLGVSGGSSYNEQFF. The CDR3, as DNA: TGTGCCAGCAGACTAGGGGTGTCCGGGGGGAGCTCCTACAATGAGCAGTTCTTC. The gene calls are TRBV28 and TRBJ2-1, with 7 bases fitting TRBD2. CDR3 length: 18 residues. The germline V gene has CDR1 MDHEN and CDR2 SYDVKM. Germline trimming cut 6 bases from V and 0 bases from J; bases unmatched to any gene: 14. Full variable domain (remainder filled in from reference TRBV28 and TRBJ2-1): DVKVTQSSRYLVKRTGEKVFLECVQDMDHENMFWYRQDPGLGLRLIYFSYDVKMKEKGDIPEGYSVSREKKERFSLILESASTNQTSMYLCASRLGVSGGSSYNEQFFGPGTRLTVL.

This chain joins TRBV12-3 or TRBV12-4 and TRBJ1-2; a possible D gene is TRBD1 (6 bases). Trimming took 2 bases from V and 8 from J, leaving 12 bases between them. The CDR3 length is 13 residues. CDR3 sequence (DNA): TGTGCCAGCAGTTTATTGGACAGCCGGGGCTACACCTTC. This gives the protein CASSLLDSRGYTF.

This chain joins TRBV6-5 and TRBJ2-5; 8 bases align to TRBD2. The CDR3 is 17 amino acids. The V gene's germline CDR1 is MNHEY and CDR2 SVGAGI. V was clipped by 1 base and J by 5 bases; unmatched bases: 12. As DNA, the CDR3 is TGTGCCAGCAGTTACTTTGGTGTTGGGACTAGTAGGGAGACCCAGTACTTC. Encoded protein: CASSYFGVGTSRETQYF.

This clonotype was recorded a few times. The chain uses TRBV12-3 or TRBV12-4 and TRBJ2-7; no reliable D call. The V end was cut by 3 bases, the J end by 6 bases, with 6 bases between. The CDR3 loop spans 11 amino acids. Here the CDR3 DNA reads TGTGCCAGCAGTTTCCTGCGCGAGCAGTACTTC. This encodes CASSFLREQYF.

This clonotype has more than one count but fewer than ten. The chain couples TRBV28 to TRBJ2-1; D tentatively fits TRBD1 or TRBD2 (5 bases each). The germline gives CDR1 MDHEN, CDR2 SYDVKM. The CDR3 runs to 14 residues. Trimming removed 8 bases at V and 4 bases at J, with 15 bases between. CDR3 nucleotides: TGTGCCAGCCAATCCCGGGGCGGATACAATGAGCAGTTCTTC. Amino acid sequence: CASQSRGGYNEQFF.

The chain couples TRBV29-1 to TRBJ2-1; 9 bases are a match to TRBD2. CDR1 is SQVTM, CDR2 ANQGSEA, per germline. The CDR3 loop spans 14 amino acids. With 6 bases clipped from V and 7 bases from J, the junction kept 10 bases outside the gene matches. Written as DNA, the CDR3 is TGCAGCGTGCCTCCGGGACTAGCATCGAATGAGCAGTTCTTC. This sequence encodes CSVPPGLASNEQFF.

The rearrangement links TRBV2 to TRBJ2-4; the D call may be TRBD1 or TRBD2 (7 bases each). Germline loops: CDR1 SNHLY, CDR2 FYNNEI. The CDR3 loop spans 16 amino acids. The germline V and J ends were trimmed by 5 bases and 0 bases, with 14 bases remaining between them. CDR3 in DNA: TGTGCCAGCAGTTCAGGGGGGGAGTTAGCCAAAAACATTCAGTACTTC. Its protein is CASSSGGELAKNIQYF. Supplemented by reference TRBV2 and TRBJ2-4, the full variable domain reads EPEVTQTPSHQVTQMGQEVILRCVPISNHLYFYWYRQILGQKVEFLVSFYNNEISEKSEIFDDQFSVERPDGSNFTLKIRSTKLEDSAMYFCASSSGGELAKNIQYFGAGTRLSVL.

The chain recombines TRBV7-9 with TRBJ2-5, with D unclear. The V end lost 3 bases, the J end lost 4 bases, and 9 bases lay between the germline ends. This CDR3 is 13 amino acids long. Germline CDR1 and CDR2: SEHNR and FQNEAQ (reference sequence). CDR3 in amino acids: CASSLNSLETQYF. The DNA of the CDR3 is TGTGCCAGCAGCTTGAACAGCCTAGAGACCCAGTACTTC.

A few counts support this clonotype. The chain recombines TRBV20-1 with TRBJ2-7; no reliable D call. V lost 3 bases, J lost 2 bases, and 14 bases lay in between. This CDR3 is 14 amino acids long. Germline loops: CDR1 DFQATT, CDR2 SNEGSKA (reference sequence). CDR3 sequence reads: CSASKWSNTYEQYF. The CDR3 coding sequence is TGCAGTGCTAGTAAATGGTCCAATACCTACGAGCAGTACTTC.

The chain is built from TRBV6-1 and TRBJ2-5; 9 bases are a match to TRBD1. With 5 bases clipped from V and 2 bases from J, the junction kept 9 bases outside the gene matches. The CDR3 is 16 amino acids. Germline-derived CDR1 and CDR2 are MNHNS and SASEGT. The chain's CDR3 is CASSTWTGALQETQYF. The CDR3 coding sequence is TGTGCCAGCAGTACGTGGACAGGGGCACTACAAGAGACCCAGTACTTC.